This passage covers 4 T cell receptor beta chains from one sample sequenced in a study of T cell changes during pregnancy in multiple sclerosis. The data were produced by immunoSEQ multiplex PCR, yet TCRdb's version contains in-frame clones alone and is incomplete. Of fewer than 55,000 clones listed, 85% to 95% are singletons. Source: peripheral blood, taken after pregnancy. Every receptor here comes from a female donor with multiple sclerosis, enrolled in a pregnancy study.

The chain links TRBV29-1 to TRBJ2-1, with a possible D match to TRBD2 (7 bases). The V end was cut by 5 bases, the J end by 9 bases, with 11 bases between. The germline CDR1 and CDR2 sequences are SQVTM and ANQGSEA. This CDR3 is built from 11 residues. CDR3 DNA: TGCAGCGTTCGGGGGGCGGGTGAGCAGTTCTTC. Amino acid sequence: CSVRGAGEQFF.

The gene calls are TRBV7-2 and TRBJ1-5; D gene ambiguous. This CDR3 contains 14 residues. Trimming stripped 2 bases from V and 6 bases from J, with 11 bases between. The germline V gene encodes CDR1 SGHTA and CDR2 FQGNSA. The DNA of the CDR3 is TGTGCCAGCAGCTTATCCGGGGTAGGTCAGCCCCAGCATTTT. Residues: CASSLSGVGQPQHF.

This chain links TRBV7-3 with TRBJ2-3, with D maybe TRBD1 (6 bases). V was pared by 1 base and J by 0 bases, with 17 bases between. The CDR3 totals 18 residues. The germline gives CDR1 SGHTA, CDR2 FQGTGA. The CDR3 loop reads CASSLRRTADFSTDTQYF. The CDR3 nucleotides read TGTGCCAGCAGCTTAAGGAGGACAGCAGATTTTAGCACAGATACGCAGTATTTT. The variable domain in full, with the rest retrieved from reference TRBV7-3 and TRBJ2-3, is GAGVSQTPSNKVTEKGKYVELRCDPISGHTALYWYRQSLGQGPEFLIYFQGTGAADDSGLPNDRFFAVRPEGSVSTLKIQRTERGDSAVYLCASSLRRTADFSTDTQYFGPGTRLTVL.

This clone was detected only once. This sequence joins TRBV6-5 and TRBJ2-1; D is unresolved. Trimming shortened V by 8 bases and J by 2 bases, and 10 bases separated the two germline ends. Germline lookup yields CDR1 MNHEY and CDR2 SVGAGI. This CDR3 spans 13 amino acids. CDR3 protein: CASFAIAYNEQFF. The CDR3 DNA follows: TGTGCCAGCTTCGCCATAGCCTACAATGAGCAGTTCTTC.